This entry lists 30 T cell receptor beta chains sequenced from one sample in a study of shared clonotypes between healthy human individuals. Here immunoSEQ multiplex PCR was the method, and the copy in TCRdb shows in-frame clones only, minus some. Among 1.6 million or so clones listed, roughly 98.5% were seen once. The sequencing input was naive CD4+ T cells sorted from blood. Subset defined: CD45RA+ positively selected. The receptors originated from a man aged 25-40 years in good health.

The chain uses TRBV28 and TRBJ1-1; unclear D gene. This CDR3 spans 14 amino acids. Germline CDR1 is MDHEN and CDR2 is SYDVKM. Trimming shortened V by 7 bases and J by 1 base, and 13 bases separated the two germline ends. CDR3 coding DNA: TGTGCCAGCACCCCCCGGGAGGAGAACACTGAAGCTTTCTTT. This encodes CASTPREENTEAFF.

The V call is TRBV10-3, the J call TRBJ2-3; 10 bases match TRBD2. CDR1 is ENHRY and CDR2 is SYGVKD in the germline V gene. The CDR3 loop spans 18 amino acids. Unmatched junction bases numbered 9, after V lost 1 base and J lost 2 bases. The CDR3 DNA is TGTGCCATCAGTGAGTTGGCTAGCGGGAGAGGGAACACAGATACGCAGTATTTT. Its translation: CAISELASGRGNTDTQYF.

About this clone itself: The same CDR3 also results from other DNA sequences found in this sample. This chain joins TRBV7-9 and TRBJ2-1; TRBD2 agrees at 11 bases. The CDR3 contains 18 residues. The trim removed 1 base at V and 0 bases at J, leaving 5 bases unmatched. In germline, CDR1 is SEHNR, CDR2 FQNEAQ (reference sequence). CDR3 sequence (DNA): TGTGCCAGCAGCTTAGAGCTAGCGGGAGGCCGCTCCTACAATGAGCAGTTCTTC. It translates to CASSLELAGGRSYNEQFF.

V is TRBV5-1 and J is TRBJ2-3; D is unresolved. Germline V gene lookup returns CDR1 SGHRS and CDR2 YFSETQ. The CDR3 length is 14 residues. The V and J ends lost 3 bases and 7 bases respectively, with 15 bases between them. For the CDR3, the DNA is TGCGCCAGCAGCTCCAAAGGGCCGGTTAATACGCAGTATTTT. Its protein product is CASSSKGPVNTQYF.

The chain is built from TRBV9 and TRBJ1-5; D not certain. Per germline, CDR1 SGDLS and CDR2 YYNGEE. Trimming shortened V by 0 bases and J by 0 bases, and 10 bases separated the two germline ends. This CDR3 comprises 16 residues. The CDR3 DNA sequence: TGTGCCAGCAGCGTAGCAGTGGACTTTAGCAATCAGCCCCAGCATTTT. Translating gives CASSVAVDFSNQPQHF.

The V call is TRBV5-1, the J call TRBJ2-1; tentatively, D is TRBD2 (6 bases). This CDR3 has 16 amino acids. The V end was cut by 0 bases, the J end by 7 bases, with 17 bases between. The germline gives CDR1 SGHRS, CDR2 YFSETQ. The CDR3 nucleotides are TGCGCCAGCAGCTTGGGTTTGGGCCAAGGGAGGAATGAGCAGTTCTTC. It specifies CASSLGLGQGRNEQFF.

This rearrangement joins TRBV7-8 to TRBJ2-7; 11 bases map to TRBD1. CDR1 and CDR2 (germline): SGHVS, FQNEAQ. This CDR3 comprises 15 residues. V shed 5 bases, J shed 5 bases, and the junction held 8 bases outside the gene matches. The CDR3 DNA reads as TGTGCCAGCAGCGCCCGGGACAGGGGGGCCCACGAGCAGTACTTC. Protein sequence: CASSARDRGAHEQYF.

The gene calls are TRBV10-2 and TRBJ1-2; D might be TRBD1 (6 bases). This CDR3 is 14 amino acids long. In germline, CDR1 is WSHSY, CDR2 SAAADI. V lost 3 bases and J lost 6, with 14 bases in between. The CDR3 nucleotides are TGCGCCAGCAGTGAATCGGGACACCTGGATGGCTACACCTTC. Encoded protein: CASSESGHLDGYTF.

The V call is TRBV2, the J call TRBJ1-5, with D unresolved. CDR3 length: 15 amino acids. Trimming stripped 4 bases from V and 4 bases from J, with 14 bases between. CDR1 SNHLY and CDR2 FYNNEI come from the germline V gene. This chain's CDR3 is CASSGVRQQNQPQHF. The CDR3 DNA reads as TGTGCCAGCAGTGGTGTTCGGCAGCAAAATCAGCCCCAGCATTTT.

The sample holds one count of this clone. The junction and the germline gene differ at one end; a read error may be behind it. The rearrangement links TRBV7-3 to TRBJ2-1, with 10 bases aligning to TRBD2. This CDR3 is built from 16 residues. CDR1 is SGHTA and CDR2 is FQGTGA in the germline V gene. DNA of the CDR3: TGTGCCAGCAGCCACGCCACTAGCGGGGTCTACAATGGGCAGTTCTTC. It specifies CASSHATSGVYNGQFF. The whole variable domain, filled in from reference TRBV7-3 and TRBJ2-1, reads GAGVSQTPSNKVTEKGKYVELRCDPISGHTALYWYRQSLGQGPEFLIYFQGTGAADDSGLPNDRFFAVRPEGSVSTLKIQRTERGDSAVYLCASSHATSGVYNGQFFGPGTRLTVL.

J is TRBJ2-5 and V is TRBV18; the D is unclear. The germline gives CDR1 KGHSH, CDR2 LQKENI. With 5 bases removed from V and 7 bases from J, the gap between germline ends came to 5 bases. The CDR3 length is 10 residues. Written as DNA, the CDR3 is TGTGCCAGCTCAGGCGGGACCCAGTACTTC. Encoded protein: CASSGGTQYF.

The CDR3 sequence is CASSWQGSGANVLTF. DNA for the CDR3: TGTGCCAGCAGCTGGCAGGGGTCCGGGGCCAACGTCCTGACTTTC. V and J are TRBV14 and TRBJ2-6; D perhaps matches TRBD1 (6 bases). V was shortened by 5 bases and J by 4 bases, with 12 bases between the two germline ends. Germline V gene lookup returns CDR1 SGHDN and CDR2 FVKESK. The length of the CDR3 is 15 residues.

The chain combines TRBV25-1 with TRBJ2-1; D is unclear. The length of the CDR3 is 14 residues. CDR1 MGHDK and CDR2 SYGVNS come from the germline V gene. V was shortened by 2 bases and J by 4 bases, with 9 bases between the two germline ends. The CDR3 protein is CASSEAAGYNEQFF. The CDR3 DNA sequence: TGTGCCAGCAGTGAAGCCGCCGGTTACAATGAGCAGTTCTTC.

The chain combines TRBV2 with TRBJ2-5; D not resolved. Germline loops: CDR1 SNHLY, CDR2 FYNNEI. The CDR3 spans 15 residues. Trimming shortened V by 4 bases and J by 1 base, and 13 bases separated the two germline ends. CDR3 residues: CASSGQVAAQETQYF. The CDR3, as DNA: TGTGCCAGCAGTGGTCAGGTCGCAGCCCAAGAGACCCAGTACTTC.

V is TRBV10-1 and J is TRBJ2-1; D perhaps matches TRBD2 (6 bases). Germline CDR1 WNHNN, CDR2 SYGVQD (reference sequence). The CDR3 runs 14 residues. The V and J ends lost 8 bases and 10 bases respectively, with 21 bases between them. The CDR3, as DNA: TGCGCCAGCGGATCGGGGAGGTCTGTTCCGGAGCAGTTCTTC. Translation gives CASGSGRSVPEQFF.

The rearrangement uses TRBV19 and TRBJ1-4; possible D gene TRBD1, 6 bases. The CDR3 spans 17 residues. V was shortened by 4 bases and J by 0 bases, with 15 bases between the two germline ends. Germline loops: CDR1 LNHDA, CDR2 SQIVND (reference sequence). CDR3 coding DNA: TGTGCCAGTAGTAAACGGCTCGCAGGGGCAACTAATGAAAAACTGTTTTTT. Amino acid sequence: CASSKRLAGATNEKLFF.

This clone was detected only once. The chain couples TRBV7-2 to TRBJ2-7; D remains unclear. The germline gives CDR1 SGHTA, CDR2 FQGNSA. V lost 1 base and J lost 6, with 13 bases in between. This CDR3 is 14 amino acids long. This chain's CDR3 is CASSLVWSSGEQYF. Written as DNA, the CDR3 is TGTGCCAGCAGCTTAGTCTGGTCGTCGGGCGAGCAGTACTTC.

The chain joins TRBV27 to TRBJ2-7, with 14 bases identical to TRBD2. V lost 4 bases, J lost 2 bases, and 7 bases stayed unmatched. Germline-derived CDR1 and CDR2 are MNHEY and SMNVEV (reference sequence). The CDR3 runs to 17 residues. The CDR3 DNA is TGTGCCAGCAGTTCACGGACTAGCGGGAGGATGACCTACGAGCAGTACTTC. Amino acid sequence: CASSSRTSGRMTYEQYF.

This rearrangement joins TRBV9 to TRBJ2-1, with 10 bases identical to TRBD2. This CDR3 comprises 17 residues. The junction had 8 bases not matched to a gene; V was cut back by 0 bases and J by 5 bases. The germline CDR1 and CDR2 sequences are SGDLS and YYNGEE. The CDR3 sequence: CASSVASGSRTNNEQFF. CDR3 coding DNA: TGTGCCAGCAGCGTAGCTAGCGGGAGTCGTACTAACAATGAGCAGTTCTTC.

J is TRBJ2-5 and V is TRBV7-2, with TRBD2 matching over 10 bases. CDR3 length equals 16 residues. V dropped 5 bases and J dropped 2; count of bases not matched to a gene: 8. Germline CDR1 is SGHTA and CDR2 is FQGNSA. CDR3 nucleotides: TGTGCCAGCAGCCCATCCTTAGCGGGGGGACAAGAGACCCAGTACTTC. Protein product: CASSPSLAGGQETQYF.

This chain links TRBV28 with TRBJ2-5, with TRBD2 matching 11 bases. There are 13 residues in the CDR3. The germline V gene encodes CDR1 MDHEN and CDR2 SYDVKM. The CDR3: CAAYSGREETQYF. DNA for the CDR3: TGTGCGGCATATAGCGGGAGGGAAGAGACCCAGTACTTC.

The chain uses TRBV11-2 and TRBJ2-3; 9 bases align to TRBD2. The CDR3 contains 16 residues. With 5 bases clipped from V and 4 bases from J, the junction kept 10 bases outside the gene matches. Per the germline V gene, CDR1 is SGHAT and CDR2 is FQNNGV. CDR3 sequence (DNA): TGTGCCAGCAGCCATTTGGCGGGAGGGCCCCCAGATACGCAGTATTTT. Its protein product is CASSHLAGGPPDTQYF.

The V call is TRBV4-1, the J call TRBJ1-4; 9 nucleotides line up with TRBD1. J lost 8 bases, V lost 2 bases, and 6 bases had no gene match. This CDR3 is 15 amino acids long. Per germline, CDR1 MGHRA and CDR2 YSYEKL. CDR3 in DNA: TGCGCCAGCAGCCAAACCGGGACAGGGAACGAAAAACTGTTTTTT. Its translation: CASSQTGTGNEKLFF.

This chain uses TRBV7-6 with TRBJ1-5; possible D gene TRBD1, 5 bases. The ends were cut back, 2 bases at V and 2 bases at J, with 10 bases in the middle. This CDR3 has 15 amino acids. Germline V gives CDR1 SGHVS, CDR2 FNYEAQ. CDR3: CASSLQGTGNQPQHF. CDR3 nucleotide sequence: TGTGCCAGCAGCTTACAAGGGACGGGCAATCAGCCCCAGCATTTT.

This chain joins TRBV6-5 and TRBJ2-7; tentative D call: TRBD1 (6 bases). Germline CDR1 and CDR2: MNHEY and SVGAGI. There are 12 residues in the CDR3. The V and J ends lost 5 bases and 1 base respectively, with 6 bases between them. For the CDR3, the DNA is TGTGCCAGCAGTACAGGGTCCTACGAGCAGTACTTC. Its protein product is CASSTGSYEQYF.

CDR3: CASSKRVVRSLSDTQYF. In DNA, the CDR3 is TGCGCCAGCAGCAAAAGGGTGGTACGTTCTTTATCAGATACGCAGTATTTT. The V call is TRBV4-3, the J call TRBJ2-3; D is uncertain. This CDR3 has 17 residues. From germline, CDR1 is LGHNA and CDR2 YSLEER. The V end lost 5 bases, the J end lost 4 bases, and 22 bases lay between the germline ends.

The chain couples TRBV25-1 to TRBJ2-3, with D unclear. This CDR3 has 11 amino acids. V was pared by 2 bases and J by 5 bases, with 2 bases between. CDR1 is MGHDK and CDR2 is SYGVNS in the germline V gene. The DNA of the CDR3 is TGTGCCAGCAGTGAAAGAGATACGCAGTATTTT. Its protein product is CASSERDTQYF. Looking up the rest from reference TRBV25-1 and TRBJ2-3 gives the full variable domain: EADIYQTPRYLVIGTGKKITLECSQTMGHDKMYWYQQDPGMELHLIHYSYGVNSTEKGDLSSESTVSRIRTEHFPLTLESARPSHTSQYLCASSERDTQYFGPGTRLTVL.

The genes are TRBV29-1 and TRBJ2-1, with 9 bases lining up with TRBD2. With V trimmed by 0 bases and J by 5 bases, 2 bases remained unmatched. CDR1 is SQVTM and CDR2 is ANQGSEA in the germline V gene. CDR3 size: 14 residues. Here the CDR3 reads CSVEEGLANNEQFF. CDR3 coding DNA: TGCAGCGTTGAAGAGGGACTAGCCAACAATGAGCAGTTCTTC.

The rearrangement uses TRBV29-1 and TRBJ2-7; 9 bases match TRBD1. Trimming removed 6 bases from V and 2 bases from J; junction bases left unmatched: 5. This CDR3 comprises 13 residues. Looked up from germline, CDR1 is SQVTM and CDR2 is ANQGSEA. The CDR3 sequence is CSVTGDRAYEQYF. The CDR3 nucleotides read TGCAGCGTGACGGGGGACAGGGCCTACGAGCAGTACTTC.

The chain carries TRBV29-1 and TRBJ2-1; TRBD2 matches 9 bases. The V gene end was trimmed by 2 bases and the J gene end by 7 bases; junction bases not matched to a gene: 24. Germline CDR1 and CDR2: SQVTM and ANQGSEA. CDR3 length: 20 amino acids. The CDR3 loop reads CSVEKFPASGTQQEGNEQFF. The DNA for the CDR3 is TGCAGCGTTGAAAAGTTCCCGGCTAGCGGGACCCAGCAAGAGGGTAATGAGCAGTTCTTC.